These T cell receptor beta chains were read from a single sample in a study of regulatory T cells in long-lasting Graves disease. MiXCR was run by TCRdb on the multiplex PCR reads, yielding one entry per CDR3 protein. Among 700,000 or so distinct CDR3 sequences, around 30% were seen once, and the ten largest hold 40% to 55%. Sequencing used peripheral blood mononuclear cells (PBMCs), obtained when the disease was refractory, from a patient treated with antithyroid drugs. These receptors all come from a female donor with Graves disease. Each CDR3 is given with its conserved first and last residue. Fields, in order: CDR3 protein, CDR3 DNA, D gene, J gene, clone size, V gene. D genes are given only for firm matches. Clone sizes are given selectively: once, few, many, or a class where the clone is expanded.

CAISETGQGQETQYF | TGTGCCATCAGTGAGACGGGACAGGGACAGGAGACCCAGTACTTC | TRBD1 | TRBJ2-5 | NA | TRBV10-3
CASSPKTEGSGYTF | TGTGCCAGCTCACCCAAGACAGAAGGGTCTGGCTACACCTTC | NA | TRBJ1-2 | NA | TRBV28
CASSEASGKGFF | TGTGCCAGCAGTGAAGCTTCCGGGAAGGGTTTCTTT | NA | TRBJ1-1 | many | TRBV2
CASSQGPTGNNEKLFF | TGCGCCAGCAGCCAAGGTCCGACAGGGAATAATGAAAAACTGTTTTTT | TRBD1 | TRBJ1-4 | NA | TRBV4-1
CSAQDRLGYTF | TGCAGTGCTCAGGACAGGCTGGGCTACACCTTC | TRBD1 | TRBJ1-2 | few | TRBV20-1
CATQQGSNQPQHF | TGTGCCACCCAACAGGGGAGCAATCAGCCCCAGCATTTT | TRBD1 | TRBJ1-5 | once | TRBV10-3
CASSREGQPNQPQHF | TGTGCCAGCAGCCGCGAGGGACAGCCGAATCAGCCCCAGCATTTT | TRBD1 | TRBJ1-5 | NA | TRBV11-2
CASSTGTGGKKETQYF | TGTGCCAGCAGCACTGGTACAGGGGGAAAAAAAGAGACCCAGTACTTC | TRBD1 | TRBJ2-5 | NA | TRBV7-9
CASSFGIDYEQYF | TGTGCCAGCAGCTTTGGGATCGACTACGAGCAGTACTTC | NA | TRBJ2-7 | NA | TRBV11-2
CSASSASGISGEQYF | TGCAGTGCCTCCAGTGCTAGCGGGATATCGGGCGAGCAGTACTTC | TRBD2 | TRBJ2-7 | NA | TRBV20-1